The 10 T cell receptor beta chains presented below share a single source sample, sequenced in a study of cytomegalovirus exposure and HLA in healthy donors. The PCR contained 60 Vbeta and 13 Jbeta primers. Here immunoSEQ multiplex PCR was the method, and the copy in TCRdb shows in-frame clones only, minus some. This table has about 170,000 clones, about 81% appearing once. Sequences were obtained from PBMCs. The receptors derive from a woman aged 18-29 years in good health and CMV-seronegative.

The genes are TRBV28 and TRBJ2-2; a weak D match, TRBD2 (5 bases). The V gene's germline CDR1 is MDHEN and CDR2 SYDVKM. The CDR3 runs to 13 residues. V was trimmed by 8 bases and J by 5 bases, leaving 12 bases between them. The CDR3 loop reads CASAGPGTGELFF. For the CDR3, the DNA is TGTGCCAGCGCGGGCCCGGGGACCGGGGAGCTGTTTTTT.

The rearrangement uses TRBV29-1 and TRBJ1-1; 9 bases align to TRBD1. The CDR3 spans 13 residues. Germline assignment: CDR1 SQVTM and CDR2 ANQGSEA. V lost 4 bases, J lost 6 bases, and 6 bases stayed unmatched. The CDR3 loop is CSVGDRDDAEAFF. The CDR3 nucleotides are TGCAGCGTTGGGGACAGGGATGACGCTGAAGCTTTCTTT.

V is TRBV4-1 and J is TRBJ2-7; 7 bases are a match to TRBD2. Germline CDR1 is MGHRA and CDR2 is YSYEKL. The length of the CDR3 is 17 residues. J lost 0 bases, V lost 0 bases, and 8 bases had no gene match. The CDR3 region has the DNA TGCGCCAGCAGCCAAGAATTCGCTAGCGGTTCCTCCTACGAGCAGTACTTC. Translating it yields CASSQEFASGSSYEQYF.

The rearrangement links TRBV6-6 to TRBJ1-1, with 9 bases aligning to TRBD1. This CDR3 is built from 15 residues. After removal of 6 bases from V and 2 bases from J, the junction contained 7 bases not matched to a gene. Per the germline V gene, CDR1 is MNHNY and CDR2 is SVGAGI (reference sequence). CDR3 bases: TGTGCCAGCAGACTTAACAGGGGGCGCAACACTGAAGCTTTCTTT. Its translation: CASRLNRGRNTEAFF.

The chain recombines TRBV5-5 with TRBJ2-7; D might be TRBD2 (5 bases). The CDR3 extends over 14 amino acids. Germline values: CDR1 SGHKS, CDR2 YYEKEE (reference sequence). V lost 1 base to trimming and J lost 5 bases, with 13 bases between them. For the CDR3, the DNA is TGTGCCAGCAGCTTGTGGAGGCACCCCCACGAGCAGTACTTC. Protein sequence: CASSLWRHPHEQYF.

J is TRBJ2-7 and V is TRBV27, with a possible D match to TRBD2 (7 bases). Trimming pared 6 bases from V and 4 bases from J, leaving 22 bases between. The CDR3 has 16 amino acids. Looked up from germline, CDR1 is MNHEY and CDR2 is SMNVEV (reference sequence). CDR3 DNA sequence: TGTGCCAGCAGCGACGGGGCGGGGGCCGGCCGTTACGAGCAGTACTTC. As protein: CASSDGAGAGRYEQYF.

In DNA, the CDR3 is TGTGCCAGCAGCCGGACTAGCATGGAGACCCAGTACTTC. Its translation: CASSRTSMETQYF. The chain recombines TRBV7-3 with TRBJ2-5, with 8 bases aligning to TRBD2. The trim removed 5 bases at V and 5 bases at J, leaving 4 bases unmatched. Germline loops: CDR1 SGHTA, CDR2 FQGTGA. The CDR3 is 13 residues long.

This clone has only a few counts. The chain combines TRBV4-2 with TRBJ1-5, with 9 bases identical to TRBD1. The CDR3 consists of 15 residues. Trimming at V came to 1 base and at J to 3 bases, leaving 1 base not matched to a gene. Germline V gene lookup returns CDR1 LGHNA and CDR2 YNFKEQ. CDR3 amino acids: CASSQGTGDNQPQHF. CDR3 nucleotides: TGTGCCAGCAGCCAAGGGACAGGGGACAATCAGCCCCAGCATTTT.

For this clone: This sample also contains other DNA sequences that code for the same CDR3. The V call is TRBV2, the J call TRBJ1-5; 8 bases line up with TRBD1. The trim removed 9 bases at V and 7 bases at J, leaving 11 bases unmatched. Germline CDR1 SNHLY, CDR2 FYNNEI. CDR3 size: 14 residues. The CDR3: CASRDRWRGQPQHF. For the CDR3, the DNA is TGTGCCAGTAGGGACAGGTGGAGAGGCCAGCCCCAGCATTTT.

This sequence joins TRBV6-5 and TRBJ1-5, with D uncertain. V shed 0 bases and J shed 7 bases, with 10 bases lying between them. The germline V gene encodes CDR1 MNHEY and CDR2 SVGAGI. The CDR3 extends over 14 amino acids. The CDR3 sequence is CASSYSTSGQPQHF. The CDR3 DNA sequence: TGTGCCAGCAGTTACTCGACAAGCGGACAGCCCCAGCATTTT.